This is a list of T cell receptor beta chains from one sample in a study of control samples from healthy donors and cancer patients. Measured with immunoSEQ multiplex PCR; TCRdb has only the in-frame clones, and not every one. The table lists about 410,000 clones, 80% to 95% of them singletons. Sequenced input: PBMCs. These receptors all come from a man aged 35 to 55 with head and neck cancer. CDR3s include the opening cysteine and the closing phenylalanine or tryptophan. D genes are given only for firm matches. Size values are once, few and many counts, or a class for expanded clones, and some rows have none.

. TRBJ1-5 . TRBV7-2 CASSLESGKGNQPQHF TGTGCCAGCAGCTTAGAGTCGGGGAAGGGCAATCAGCCCCAGCATTTT
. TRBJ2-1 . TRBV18 CASSPPTERHEQFF TGTGCCAGCTCACCACCCACTGAGAGACATGAGCAGTTCTTC
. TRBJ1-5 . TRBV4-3 CASSQEGGQPQHF TGCGCCAGCAGCCAAGAGGGGGGCCAGCCCCAGCATTTT
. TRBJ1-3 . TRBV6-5 CASSLGPSGNTIYF TGTGCCAGCAGCCTAGGTCCCTCTGGAAACACCATATATTTT
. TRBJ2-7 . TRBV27 CASSLQVGSYEQYF TGTGCCAGCAGTTTACAGGTGGGATCCTACGAGCAGTACTTC
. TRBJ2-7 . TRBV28 CASSLRGVTEQYF TGTGCCAGCAGTTTACGCGGGGTAACCGAGCAGTACTTC
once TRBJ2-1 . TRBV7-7 CASSPTGREQFF TGTGCTAGCAGCCCGACCGGAAGGGAGCAGTTCTTC
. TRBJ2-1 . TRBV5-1 CASTTVSSYNEQFF TGCGCCAGCACAACGGTTAGCTCCTACAATGAGCAGTTCTTC
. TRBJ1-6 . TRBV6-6 CASSYRVTSYNSPLHF TGTGCCAGCAGTTACAGGGTTACCTCCTATAATTCACCCCTCCACTTT
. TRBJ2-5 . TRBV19 CASSVGTTIQETQYF TGTGCCAGTAGTGTCGGGACAACCATCCAAGAGACCCAGTACTTC
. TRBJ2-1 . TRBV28 CASSLLEENEQFF TGTGCCAGCAGTTTGTTGGAGGAGAATGAGCAGTTCTTC
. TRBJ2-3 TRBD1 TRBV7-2 CASSRRTGPDTQYF TGTGCCAGCAGCCGCCGGACAGGCCCAGATACGCAGTATTTT
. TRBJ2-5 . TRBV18 CASSPPGIGYQETQYF TGTGCCAGCTCACCACCGGGGATAGGGTACCAAGAGACCCAGTACTTC
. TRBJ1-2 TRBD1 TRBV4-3 CASSQNRDRGFGYTF TGCGCCAGCAGCCAGAACCGGGACAGGGGTTTTGGCTACACCTTC
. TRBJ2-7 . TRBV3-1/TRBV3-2 CASSHTQRPYEQYF TGTGCCAGCAGCCATACCCAGCGGCCCTACGAGCAGTACTTC
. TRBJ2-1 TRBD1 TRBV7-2 CASSFDRGAYNEQFF TGTGCCAGCAGCTTCGACAGGGGGGCCTACAATGAGCAGTTCTTC
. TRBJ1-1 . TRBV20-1 CSASDRREAFF TGCAGTGCTAGTGACAGGCGTGAAGCTTTCTTT
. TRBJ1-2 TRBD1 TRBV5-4 CASSRGQGGRAGYGYTF TGTGCCAGCAGCCGGGGACAGGGAGGTAGGGCAGGCTATGGCTACACCTTC
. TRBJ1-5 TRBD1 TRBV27 CASSPDREVNQPQHF TGTGCCAGCAGCCCGGACAGGGAGGTCAATCAGCCCCAGCATTTT
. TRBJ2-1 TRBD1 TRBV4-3 CASSQGTGNNEQFF TGCGCCAGCAGCCAAGGGACAGGGAACAATGAGCAGTTCTTC
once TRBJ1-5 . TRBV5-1 CASSLGGSNQPQHF TGCGCCAGCAGCTTGGGGGGGAGCAATCAGCCCCAGCATTTT
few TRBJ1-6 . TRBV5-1 CASSPLGASSYNSPLHF TGCGCCAGCAGCCCTCTAGGAGCGAGCTCCTATAATTCACCCCTCCACTTT
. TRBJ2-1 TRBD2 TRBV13 CASSLVAGSYNEQFF TGTGCCAGCAGTTTAGTAGCGGGCTCCTACAATGAGCAGTTCTTC
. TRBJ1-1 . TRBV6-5 CASSYSPEVGGAEAFF TGTGCCAGCAGTTACTCCCCAGAGGTGGGAGGGGCTGAAGCTTTCTTT
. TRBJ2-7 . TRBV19 CASSPGRGSTYEQYF TGTGCCAGTAGTCCGGGCAGGGGCAGCACCTACGAGCAGTACTTC
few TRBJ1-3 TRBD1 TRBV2 CASRGQVSGNTIYF TGTGCCAGCAGGGGACAGGTCTCTGGAAACACCATATATTTT
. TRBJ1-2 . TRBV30 CAWSVMRGTGPPRSYGYTF TGTGCCTGGAGTGTAATGCGGGGAACAGGTCCTCCCCGGAGCTATGGCTACACCTTC
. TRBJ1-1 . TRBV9 CASRAGNEGTEAFF TGTGCCAGCAGGGCGGGGAATGAAGGCACTGAAGCTTTCTTT
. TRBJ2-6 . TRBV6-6 CASSPGSGRSGANVLTF TGTGCCAGCAGTCCCGGGTCCGGGCGCTCTGGGGCCAACGTCCTGACTTTC
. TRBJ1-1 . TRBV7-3 CASSLIRGSGVQAFF TGTGCCAGCAGCTTAATTCGGGGATCAGGGGTCCAAGCTTTCTTT
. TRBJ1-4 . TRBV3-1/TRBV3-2 CASSQMQGGEKLFF TGTGCCAGCAGCCAAATGCAGGGAGGGGAAAAACTGTTTTTT
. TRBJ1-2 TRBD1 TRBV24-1 CATSDKDRGDGYTF TGTGCCACCAGTGATAAGGACAGGGGGGATGGCTACACCTTC
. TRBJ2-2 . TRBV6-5 CASSYILNTGELFF TGTGCCAGCAGTTACATTTTGAACACCGGGGAGCTGTTTTTT
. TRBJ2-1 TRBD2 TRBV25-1 CANSDLGTSGTASEQFF TGTGCCAACAGTGATCTAGGAACTAGCGGCACCGCCAGCGAGCAGTTCTTC
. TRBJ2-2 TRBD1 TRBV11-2 CASSVQGEGELFF TGTGCCAGCAGCGTCCAGGGGGAGGGGGAGCTGTTTTTT
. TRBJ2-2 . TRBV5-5 CASSLRGNTGELFF TGTGCCAGCAGCTTGAGGGGGAACACCGGGGAGCTGTTTTTT
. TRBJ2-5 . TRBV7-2 CASTPNGDLGETQYF TGTGCCAGCACCCCTAATGGGGATCTTGGCGAGACCCAGTACTTC
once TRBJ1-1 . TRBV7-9 CASSTTQNTEAFF TGTGCCAGCAGCACGACACAGAACACTGAAGCTTTCTTT